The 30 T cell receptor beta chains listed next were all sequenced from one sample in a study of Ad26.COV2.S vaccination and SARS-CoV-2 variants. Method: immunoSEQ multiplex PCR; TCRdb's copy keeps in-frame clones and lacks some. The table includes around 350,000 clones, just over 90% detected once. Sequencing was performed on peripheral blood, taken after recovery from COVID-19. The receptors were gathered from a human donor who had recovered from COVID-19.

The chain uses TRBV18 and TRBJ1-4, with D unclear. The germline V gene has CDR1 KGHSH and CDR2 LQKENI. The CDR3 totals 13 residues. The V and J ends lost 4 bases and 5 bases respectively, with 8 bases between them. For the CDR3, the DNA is TGTGCCAGCTCACTCGGGCCGAATGAAAAACTGTTTTTT. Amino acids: CASSLGPNEKLFF.

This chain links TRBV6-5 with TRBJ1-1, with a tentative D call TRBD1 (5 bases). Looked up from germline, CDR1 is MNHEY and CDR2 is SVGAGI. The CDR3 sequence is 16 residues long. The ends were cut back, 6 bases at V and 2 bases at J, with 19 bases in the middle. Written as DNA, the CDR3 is TGTGCCAGCAGCTACCGGACGTCCGGGGACAACACTGAAGCTTTCTTT. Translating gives CASSYRTSGDNTEAFF.

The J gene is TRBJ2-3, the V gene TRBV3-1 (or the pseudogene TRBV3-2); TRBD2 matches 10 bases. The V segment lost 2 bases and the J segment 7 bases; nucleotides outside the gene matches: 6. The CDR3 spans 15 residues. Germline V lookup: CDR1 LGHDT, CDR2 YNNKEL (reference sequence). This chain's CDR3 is CASSQMASGGYTQYF. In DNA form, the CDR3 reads TGTGCCAGCAGCCAAATGGCTAGCGGGGGTTATACGCAGTATTTT.

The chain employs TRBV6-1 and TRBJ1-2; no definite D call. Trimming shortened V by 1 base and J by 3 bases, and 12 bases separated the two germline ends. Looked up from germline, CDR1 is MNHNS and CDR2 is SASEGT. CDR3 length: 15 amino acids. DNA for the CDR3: TGTGCCAGCAGTGAAGATACAGTCCCCCACTATGGCTACACCTTC. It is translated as CASSEDTVPHYGYTF.

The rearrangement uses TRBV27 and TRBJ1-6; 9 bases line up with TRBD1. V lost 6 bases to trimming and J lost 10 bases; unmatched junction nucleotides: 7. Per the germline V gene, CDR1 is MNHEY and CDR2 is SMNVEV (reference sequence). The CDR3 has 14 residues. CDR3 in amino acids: CASSTGQGQSPLHF. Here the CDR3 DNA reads TGTGCCAGCAGCACGGGACAGGGTCAATCACCCCTCCACTTT.

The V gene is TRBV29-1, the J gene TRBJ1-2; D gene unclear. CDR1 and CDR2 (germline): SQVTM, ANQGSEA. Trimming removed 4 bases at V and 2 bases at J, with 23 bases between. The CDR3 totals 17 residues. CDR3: CSVGNTPWEPLNYGYTF. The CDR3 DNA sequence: TGCAGCGTTGGGAACACGCCTTGGGAACCTTTAAACTATGGCTACACCTTC.

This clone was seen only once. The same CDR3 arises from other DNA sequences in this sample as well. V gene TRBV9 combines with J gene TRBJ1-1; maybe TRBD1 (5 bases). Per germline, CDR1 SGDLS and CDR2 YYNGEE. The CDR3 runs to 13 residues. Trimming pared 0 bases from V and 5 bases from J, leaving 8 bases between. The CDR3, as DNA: TGTGCCAGCAGCGTAGTGGAGGGGACTGAAGCTTTCTTT. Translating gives CASSVVEGTEAFF.

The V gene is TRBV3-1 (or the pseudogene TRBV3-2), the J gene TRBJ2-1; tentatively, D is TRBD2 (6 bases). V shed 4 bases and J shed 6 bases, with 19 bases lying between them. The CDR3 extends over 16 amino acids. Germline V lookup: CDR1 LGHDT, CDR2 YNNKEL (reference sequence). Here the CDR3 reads CASSPLRGTLGNEQFF. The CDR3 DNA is TGTGCCAGCAGCCCCCTACGGGGGACGCTGGGCAATGAGCAGTTCTTC.

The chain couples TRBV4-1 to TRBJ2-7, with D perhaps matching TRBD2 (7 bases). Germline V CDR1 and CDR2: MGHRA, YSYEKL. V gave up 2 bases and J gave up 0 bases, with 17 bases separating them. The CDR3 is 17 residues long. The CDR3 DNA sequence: TGCGCCAGCAGCCAAAGATTTACGGGGGGCACCTCCTACGAGCAGTACTTC. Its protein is CASSQRFTGGTSYEQYF.

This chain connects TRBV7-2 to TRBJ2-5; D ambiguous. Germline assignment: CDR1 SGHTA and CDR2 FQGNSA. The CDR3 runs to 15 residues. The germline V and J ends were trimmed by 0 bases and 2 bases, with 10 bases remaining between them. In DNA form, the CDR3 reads TGTGCCAGCAGCTTAGCGGGGAACAGACAAGAGACCCAGTACTTC. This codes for CASSLAGNRQETQYF. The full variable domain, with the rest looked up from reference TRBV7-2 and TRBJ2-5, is GAGVSQSPSNKVTEKGKDVELRCDPISGHTALYWYRQSLGQGLEFLIYFQGNSAPDKSGLPSDRFSAERTGGSVSTLTIQRTQQEDSAVYLCASSLAGNRQETQYFGPGTRLLVL.

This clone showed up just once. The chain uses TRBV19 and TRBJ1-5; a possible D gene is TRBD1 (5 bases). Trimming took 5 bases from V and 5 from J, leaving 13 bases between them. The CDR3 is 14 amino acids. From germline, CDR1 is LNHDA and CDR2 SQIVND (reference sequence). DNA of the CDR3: TGTGCCAGTAGTGTCGACAGTTGGTATCAGCCCCAGCATTTT. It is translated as CASSVDSWYQPQHF.

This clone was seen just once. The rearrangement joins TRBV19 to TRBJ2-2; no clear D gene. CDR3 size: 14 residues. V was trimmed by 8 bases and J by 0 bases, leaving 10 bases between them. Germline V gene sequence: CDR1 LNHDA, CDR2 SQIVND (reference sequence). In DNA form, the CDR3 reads TGTGCCAGTTGGGCTAGAGCGAACACCGGGGAGCTGTTTTTT. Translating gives CASWARANTGELFF. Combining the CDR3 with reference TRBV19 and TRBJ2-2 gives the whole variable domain DGGITQSPKYLFRKEGQNVTLSCEQNLNHDAMYWYRQDPGQGLRLIYYSQIVNDFQKGDIAEGYSVSREKKESFPLTVTSAQKNPTAFYLCASWARANTGELFFGEGSRLTVL.

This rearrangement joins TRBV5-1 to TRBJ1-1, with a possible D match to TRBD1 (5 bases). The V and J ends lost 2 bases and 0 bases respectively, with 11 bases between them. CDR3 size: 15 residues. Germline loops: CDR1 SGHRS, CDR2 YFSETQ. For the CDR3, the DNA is TGCGCCAGCAGCTTACCCGACAGTTTGAACACTGAAGCTTTCTTT. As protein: CASSLPDSLNTEAFF.

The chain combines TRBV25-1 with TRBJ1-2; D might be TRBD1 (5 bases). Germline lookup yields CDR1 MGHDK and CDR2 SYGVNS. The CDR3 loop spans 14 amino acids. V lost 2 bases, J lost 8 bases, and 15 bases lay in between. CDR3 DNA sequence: TGTGCCAGCAGTGAAGGGAGGGGCGCGGGGGGCTACACCTTC. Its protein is CASSEGRGAGGYTF.

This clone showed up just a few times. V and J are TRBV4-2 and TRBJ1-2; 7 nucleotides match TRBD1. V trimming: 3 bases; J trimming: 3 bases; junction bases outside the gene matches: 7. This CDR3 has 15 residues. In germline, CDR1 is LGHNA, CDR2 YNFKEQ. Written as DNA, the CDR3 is TGTGCCAGCAGCCAGAGAGGGGGCAGTGACTATGGCTACACCTTC. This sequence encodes CASSQRGGSDYGYTF.

CDR3 in DNA: TGTGCCAGCAGTGACTTGTTCAATGAAAAACTGTTTTTT. This encodes CASSDLFNEKLFF. V is TRBV2 and J is TRBJ1-4; no clear D gene. Deletions cut 3 bases from V and 5 bases from J, with 7 bases between. The CDR3 length is 13 residues. CDR1 is SNHLY and CDR2 is FYNNEI in the germline V gene.

Here the CDR3 reads CASSVVGGRTEAFF. The DNA of the CDR3 is TGTGCCAGCAGCGTAGTAGGGGGTCGTACTGAAGCTTTCTTT. The chain joins TRBV9 to TRBJ1-1, with a possible D match to TRBD1 (6 bases). V was cut by 0 bases and J by 5 bases, with 11 bases left in between. This CDR3 contains 14 residues. Germline V gene lookup returns CDR1 SGDLS and CDR2 YYNGEE.

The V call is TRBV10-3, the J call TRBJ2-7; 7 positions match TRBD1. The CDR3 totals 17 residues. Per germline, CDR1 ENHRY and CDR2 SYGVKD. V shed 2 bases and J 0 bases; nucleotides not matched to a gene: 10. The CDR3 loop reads CAISEKSRDSDSYEQYF. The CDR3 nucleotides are TGTGCCATCAGTGAGAAATCCCGGGACAGCGACTCCTACGAGCAGTACTTC.

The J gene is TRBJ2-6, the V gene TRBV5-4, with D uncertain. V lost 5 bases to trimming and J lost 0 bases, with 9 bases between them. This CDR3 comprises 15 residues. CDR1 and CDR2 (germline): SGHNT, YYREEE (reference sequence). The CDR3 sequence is CASRSGSSGANVLTF. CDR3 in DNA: TGTGCCAGCAGAAGTGGAAGCTCTGGGGCCAACGTCCTGACTTTC.

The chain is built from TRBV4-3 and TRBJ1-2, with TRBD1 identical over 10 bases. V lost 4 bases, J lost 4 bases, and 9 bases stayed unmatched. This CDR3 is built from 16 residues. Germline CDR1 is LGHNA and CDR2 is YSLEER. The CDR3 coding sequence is TGCGCCAGCAGCCGAGGGGGGACAGGGGAGAGCTATGGCTACACCTTC. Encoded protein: CASSRGGTGESYGYTF.

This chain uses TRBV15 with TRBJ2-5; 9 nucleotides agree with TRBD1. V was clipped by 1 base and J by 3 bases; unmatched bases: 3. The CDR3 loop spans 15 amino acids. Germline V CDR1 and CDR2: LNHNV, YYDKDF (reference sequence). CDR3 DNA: TGTGCCACCAGCAGAGGGACAGGGGCTAAAGAGACCCAGTACTTC. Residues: CATSRGTGAKETQYF.

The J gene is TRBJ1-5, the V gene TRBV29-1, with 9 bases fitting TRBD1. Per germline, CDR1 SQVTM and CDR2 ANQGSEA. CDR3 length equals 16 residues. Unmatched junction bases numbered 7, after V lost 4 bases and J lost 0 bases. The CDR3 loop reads CSVGGTGFHSNQPQHF. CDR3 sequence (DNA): TGCAGCGTTGGGGGGACAGGGTTTCATAGCAATCAGCCCCAGCATTTT.

In nucleotides, the CDR3 is TGTGCCAGCAGCCAAGCATTGAACACCGGGGAGCTGTTTTTT. This gives the protein CASSQALNTGELFF. The chain uses TRBV3-1 (or the pseudogene TRBV3-2) and TRBJ2-2, with no clear D. Germline V CDR1 and CDR2: LGHDT, YNNKEL (reference sequence). The CDR3 extends over 14 amino acids. Trimming left V 1 base short and J 1 base short, with 4 bases between.

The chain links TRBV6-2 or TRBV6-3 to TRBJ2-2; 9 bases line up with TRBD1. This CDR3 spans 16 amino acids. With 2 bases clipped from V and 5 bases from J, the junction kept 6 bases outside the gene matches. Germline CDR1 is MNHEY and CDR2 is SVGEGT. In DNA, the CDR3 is TGTGCCAGCAGTTACATCGGGACAGGGTTTACCGGGGAGCTGTTTTTT. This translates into CASSYIGTGFTGELFF.

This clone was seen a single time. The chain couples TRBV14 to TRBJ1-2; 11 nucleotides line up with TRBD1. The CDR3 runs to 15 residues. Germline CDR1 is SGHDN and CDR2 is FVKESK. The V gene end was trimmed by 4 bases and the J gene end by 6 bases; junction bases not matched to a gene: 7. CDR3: CASSRSGTGGNGYTF. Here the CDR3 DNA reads TGTGCCAGCAGCCGATCCGGGACAGGGGGAAATGGCTACACCTTC.

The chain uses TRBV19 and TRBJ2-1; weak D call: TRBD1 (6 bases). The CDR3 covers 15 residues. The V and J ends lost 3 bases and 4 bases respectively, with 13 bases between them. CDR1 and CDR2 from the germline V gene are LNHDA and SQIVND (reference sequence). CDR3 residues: CASSIFSGQYNEQFF. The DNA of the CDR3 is TGTGCCAGTAGTATTTTTTCCGGACAGTACAATGAGCAGTTCTTC.

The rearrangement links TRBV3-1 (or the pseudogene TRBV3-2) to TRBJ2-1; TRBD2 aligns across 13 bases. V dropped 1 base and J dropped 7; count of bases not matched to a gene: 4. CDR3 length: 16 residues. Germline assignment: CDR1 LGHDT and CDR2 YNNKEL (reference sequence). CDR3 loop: CASSQGTSGGVNEQFF. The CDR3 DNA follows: TGTGCCAGCAGCCAAGGGACTAGCGGGGGTGTGAATGAGCAGTTCTTC.

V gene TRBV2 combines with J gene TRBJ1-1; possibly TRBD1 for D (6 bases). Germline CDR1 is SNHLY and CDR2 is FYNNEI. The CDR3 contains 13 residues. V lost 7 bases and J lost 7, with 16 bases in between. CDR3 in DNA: TGTGCCAGCAATAAGGGCAGGGGCATTGAAGCTTTCTTT. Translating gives CASNKGRGIEAFF.

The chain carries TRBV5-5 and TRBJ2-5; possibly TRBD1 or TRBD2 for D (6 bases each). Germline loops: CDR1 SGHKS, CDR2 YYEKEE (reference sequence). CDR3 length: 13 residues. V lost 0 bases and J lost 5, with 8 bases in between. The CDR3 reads CASSLAGAETQYF. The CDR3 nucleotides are TGTGCCAGCAGCTTGGCGGGGGCCGAGACCCAGTACTTC.

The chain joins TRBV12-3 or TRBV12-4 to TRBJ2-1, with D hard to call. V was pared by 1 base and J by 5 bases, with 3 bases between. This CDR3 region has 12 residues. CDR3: CASSLGDNEQFF. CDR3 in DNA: TGTGCCAGCAGTTTAGGAGACAATGAGCAGTTCTTC.